The clone carrying this TCR beta chain was seen ten or more times. The antigen remains undetermined. Specified time point: patch test 1, 2 weeks after DPC sensitization. The treatment was: therapeutic diphenylcyclopropenone sensitization with weekly scalp DPC. This CDR3 has 14 residues. Trimming left V 6 bases short and J 0 bases short, with 9 bases between. Germline-derived CDR1 and CDR2 are SGHAT and FQNNGV. The data belong to a study of human T cells and chemical hapten exposure. Study-wide context: Donors were sensitized with 2% DPC on the upper inner arm. The scalp of each patient received a weekly diphenylcyclopropenone dose for the full approximately 24-week study. General study results and limits: TCRs above 1 in 1000 frequency stayed constant with DPC sensitization.

Original methodology: A per-sample median of 95,638 TCRs was observed, with a range of about 23,224 to 750,000. TCRdb itself ran the RACE reads through MiXCR, one entry per CDR3 protein. None of the V and J calls come from the authors' own analysis; TCRdb made them. The repertoire holds 300,000 to 450,000 distinct CDR3 sequences, with 4.8% as singletons. The origin of this receptor is a woman aged 45-60 years with alopecia areata. Some clones in this sample may be carry-over from other donors' samples. The genes are TRBV11-2 and TRBJ2-4; no clear D gene. The specimen was whole blood, collected in connection with sensitization to the hapten diphenylcyclopropenone (DPC). CDR3 residues: CASSSRLAKNIQYF. Here the CDR3 DNA reads TGTGCCAGCAGTTCGCGCCTAGCCAAAAACATTCAGTACTTC.